These 5 T cell receptor beta chains share one sample of origin, sequenced in a study of blood T cell repertoires in COVID-19. Data came from immunoSEQ multiplex PCR; TCRdb stores just in-frame clones and leaves some out. The table includes roughly 200,000 clones, about 80% detected once. What was sequenced was peripheral blood. These receptor sequences come from a man between 50 and 59 years old with active or convalescent COVID-19.

The chain couples TRBV28 to TRBJ1-2; D might be TRBD1 (5 bases). Germline CDR1 reads MDHEN; CDR2 reads SYDVKM. This CDR3 comprises 15 residues. Trimming pared 2 bases from V and 2 bases from J, leaving 12 bases between. The CDR3 reads CASSLVGGGNYGYTF. The CDR3 coding sequence is TGTGCCAGCAGTTTAGTTGGCGGGGGGAACTATGGCTACACCTTC.

CDR3 sequence: CAWSEGRGYGYTF. The DNA for the CDR3 is TGTGCCTGGAGTGAGGGGCGCGGCTATGGCTACACCTTC. The chain employs TRBV30 and TRBJ1-2; maybe TRBD1 (5 bases). Germline V gene data show CDR1 as GTSNPN and CDR2 as SVGIG (reference sequence). The length of the CDR3 is 13 residues. Trimming shortened V by 1 base and J by 4 bases, and 10 bases separated the two germline ends.

V usage is TRBV5-6 and J usage is TRBJ1-1; 8 bases are a match to TRBD1. With 0 bases clipped from V and 4 bases from J, the junction kept 11 bases outside the gene matches. CDR1 and CDR2 from the germline V gene are SGHDT and YYEEEE. The CDR3 spans 17 residues. This chain's CDR3 is CASSLVSGGGWGTEAFF. The CDR3 bases are TGTGCCAGCAGCTTGGTATCAGGGGGCGGATGGGGCACTGAAGCTTTCTTT.

In regard to this clone: A read error may account for a junction end that differs from germline. This chain uses TRBV9 with TRBJ1-1, with D possibly being TRBD1 (6 bases). Germline V gives CDR1 SGDLS, CDR2 YYNGEE. This CDR3 region has 16 residues. Here the CDR3 DNA reads TGTGCCCGCAGCCCCCACGGGGGGGGGCGGGACACTGAAGCTTTCTTT. Translating it yields CARSPHGGGRDTEAFF.

The gene calls are TRBV19 and TRBJ1-5, with a possible D match to TRBD1 (6 bases). The CDR3 runs 17 residues. Trimming took 2 bases from V and 2 from J, leaving 16 bases between them. Germline loops: CDR1 LNHDA, CDR2 SQIVND (reference sequence). CDR3 sequence: CASSIRGRVSGNQPQHF. CDR3 in DNA: TGTGCCAGTAGTATAAGGGGGAGGGTTTCCGGCAATCAGCCCCAGCATTTT.